This T cell receptor beta chain appears in the sequencing data of a study of cytomegalovirus exposure and HLA in healthy donors. PCR amplification relied on 60 Vbeta primers (plus 13 Jbeta primers). The table came from immunoSEQ multiplex PCR; TCRdb's copy has only in-frame clones and leaves some out. The repertoire consists of approximately 88,000 clones, with more than 70% occurring once and the leading ten covering more than 3%. Losses at the gene ends were 6 bases for V and 5 bases for J; bases not matched to a gene: 9. This CDR3 has 15 residues. CDR1 LNHDA and CDR2 SQIVND come from the germline V gene (reference sequence).

Material for sequencing was PBMCs. This TCR was recovered from a man aged 25 to 40 in good health and CMV-seronegative. The chain has TRBV19 and TRBJ2-2; TRBD1 aligns across 7 bases. Here the CDR3 DNA reads TGTGCCAGTAGGTCAGGGGGTAGTAGGACCGGGGAGCTGTTTTTT. It translates to CASRSGGSRTGELFF.